A selection of T cell receptor beta chains follows, all from one sample in a study of PD-1 blockade in classical Hodgkin lymphoma. Sequencing used immunoSEQ multiplex PCR; TCRdb keeps in-frame clones, though not all of them. The repertoire consists of about 36,000 clones, with roughly 90% occurring once and the leading ten covering about 0.22%. The material sequenced was CD4+ T cells from blood. The receptors come from a human donor with classical Hodgkin lymphoma. The CDR3 runs from the conserved cysteine through the conserved F or W. Fields, in order: CDR3 protein, CDR3 DNA, CDR3 length, D gene, clone size, V gene, J gene. A D gene is named only where the DNA matches it firmly. Clone size, where shown, is once, few, many, or a class for clones that have expanded.

CASSREKDLPQHF,TGTGCCAGCTCACGGGAAAAGGACCTGCCCCAGCATTTT,13,-,-,TRBV18,TRBJ1-5
CASDKDRSGGAFF,TGTGCCAGCGACAAAGACAGGTCGGGGGGAGCTTTCTTT,13,-,-,TRBV6-1,TRBJ1-1
CASSFDMPNEQFF,TGCGCCAGCAGCTTTGACATGCCCAATGAGCAGTTCTTC,13,-,-,TRBV5-1,TRBJ2-1
CAISPGQGNYGYTF,TGTGCCATCAGCCCGGGACAGGGGAACTATGGCTACACCTTC,14,TRBD1,-,TRBV10-3,TRBJ1-2
CASAWETQYF,TGTGCCAGCGCGTGGGAGACCCAGTACTTC,10,-,-,TRBV6-1,TRBJ2-5
CASSARRFNYGYTF,TGTGCCAGCAGTGCCCGCAGATTTAACTATGGCTACACCTTC,14,-,-,TRBV2,TRBJ1-2
CASSPLPHTDTQYF,TGTGCCAGCTCACCATTACCCCACACAGATACGCAGTATTTT,14,-,once,TRBV18,TRBJ2-3
CASGRRELDTQYF,TGTGCCAGCGGCAGACGGGAGTTAGATACGCAGTATTTT,13,-,once,TRBV5-6,TRBJ2-3
CASKNSATTNEKLFF,TGTGCCAGCAAGAACAGTGCCACAACTAATGAAAAACTGTTTTTT,15,-,-,TRBV6-5,TRBJ1-4
CASSLKWGYEQYF,TGTGCCAGCAGCTTAAAGTGGGGCTACGAGCAGTACTTC,13,-,-,TRBV7-2,TRBJ2-7
CASSPTSDRTFEAFF,TGTGCCAGCAGTCCAACCTCGGACAGGACTTTTGAAGCTTTCTTT,15,TRBD1,-,TRBV28,TRBJ1-1
CASSQHLATTDTQYF,TGTGCCAGCAGCCAACATCTAGCGACCACAGATACGCAGTATTTT,15,-,-,TRBV4-2,TRBJ2-3
CSVGTTPNYGYTF,TGCAGCGTGGGGACAACCCCTAACTATGGCTACACCTTC,13,-,once,TRBV29-1,TRBJ1-2
CASSLERGPPYEQYF,TGTGCCAGCAGCTTAGAGAGAGGTCCACCCTACGAGCAGTACTTC,15,-,-,TRBV11-2,TRBJ2-7
CASSVVASGSTTGELFF,TGTGCCAGCAGCGTAGTGGCTAGCGGGAGCACCACCGGGGAGCTGTTTTTT,17,TRBD2,-,TRBV9,TRBJ2-2
CSARRDTEAFF,TGCAGTGCTAGACGCGACACTGAAGCTTTCTTT,11,-,-,TRBV20-1,TRBJ1-1
CASLTGGLNTEAFF,TGTGCCAGTTTGACTGGCGGATTGAACACTGAAGCTTTCTTT,14,-,-,TRBV6-1,TRBJ1-1